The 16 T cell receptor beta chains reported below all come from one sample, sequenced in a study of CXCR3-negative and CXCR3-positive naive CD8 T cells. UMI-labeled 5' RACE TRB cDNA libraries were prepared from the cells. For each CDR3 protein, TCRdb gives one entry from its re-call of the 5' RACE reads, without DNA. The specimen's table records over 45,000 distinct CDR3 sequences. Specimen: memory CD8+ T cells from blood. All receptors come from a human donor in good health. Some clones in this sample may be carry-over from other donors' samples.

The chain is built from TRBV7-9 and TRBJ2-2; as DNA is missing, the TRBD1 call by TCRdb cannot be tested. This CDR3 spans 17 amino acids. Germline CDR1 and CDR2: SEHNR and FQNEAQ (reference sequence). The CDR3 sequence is CASSQTTGQANTGELFF.

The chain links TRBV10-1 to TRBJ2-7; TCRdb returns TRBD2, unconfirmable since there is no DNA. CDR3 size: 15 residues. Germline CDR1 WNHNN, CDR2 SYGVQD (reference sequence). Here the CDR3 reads CASSRSGESVDEQYF.

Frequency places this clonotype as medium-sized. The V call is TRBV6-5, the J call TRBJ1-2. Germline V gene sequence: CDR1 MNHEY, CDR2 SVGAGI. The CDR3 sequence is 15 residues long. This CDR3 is CASSYEAEALYGYTF.

This CDR3 is CASSARDGEGYEQFF. The chain links TRBV28 to TRBJ2-1; TCRdb selects TRBD2, and the lack of DNA leaves this call unchecked. There are 15 residues in the CDR3. CDR1 is MDHEN, CDR2 SYDVKM, per germline. Filled out from reference TRBV28 and TRBJ2-1, the complete variable domain reads DVKVTQSSRYLVKRTGEKVFLECVQDMDHENMFWYRQDPGLGLRLIYFSYDVKMKEKGDIPEGYSVSREKKERFSLILESASTNQTSMYLCASSARDGEGYEQFFGPGTRLTVL.

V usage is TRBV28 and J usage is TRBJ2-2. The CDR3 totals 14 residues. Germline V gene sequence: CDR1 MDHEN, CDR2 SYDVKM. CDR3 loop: CASSSLANTGELFF.

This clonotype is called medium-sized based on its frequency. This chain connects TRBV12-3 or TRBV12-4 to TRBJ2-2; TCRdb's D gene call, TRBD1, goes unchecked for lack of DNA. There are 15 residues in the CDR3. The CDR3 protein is CASSPRPGTTGELFF.

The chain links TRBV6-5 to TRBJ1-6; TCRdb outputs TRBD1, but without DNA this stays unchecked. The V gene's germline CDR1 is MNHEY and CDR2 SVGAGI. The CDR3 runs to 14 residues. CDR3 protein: CASTPTGGGSPLHF.

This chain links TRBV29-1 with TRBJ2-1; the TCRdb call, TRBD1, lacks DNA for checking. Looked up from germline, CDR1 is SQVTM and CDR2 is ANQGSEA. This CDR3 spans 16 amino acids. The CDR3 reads CSVEDTGVDSRYEQFF.

The CDR3 loop reads CASRPDREDTGELFF. This rearrangement joins TRBV28 to TRBJ2-2; the TRBD1 assignment by TCRdb is unverifiable without DNA. Germline lookup yields CDR1 MDHEN and CDR2 SYDVKM. The CDR3 loop spans 15 amino acids.

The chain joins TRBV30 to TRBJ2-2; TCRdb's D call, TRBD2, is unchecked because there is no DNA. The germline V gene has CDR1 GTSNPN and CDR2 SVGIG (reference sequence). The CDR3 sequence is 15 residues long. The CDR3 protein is CAWDIAGGGTGELFF.

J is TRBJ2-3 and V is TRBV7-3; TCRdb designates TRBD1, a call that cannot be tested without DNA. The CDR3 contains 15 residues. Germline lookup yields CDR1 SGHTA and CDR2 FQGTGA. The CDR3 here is CASSPSGGGTDTQYF.

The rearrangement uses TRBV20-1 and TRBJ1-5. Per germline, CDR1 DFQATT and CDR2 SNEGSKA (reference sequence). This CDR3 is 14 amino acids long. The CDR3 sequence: CSADSIISNQPQHF.

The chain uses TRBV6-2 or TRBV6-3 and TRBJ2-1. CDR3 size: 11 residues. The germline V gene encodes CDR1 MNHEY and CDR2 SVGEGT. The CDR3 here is CASSYSGEQFF.

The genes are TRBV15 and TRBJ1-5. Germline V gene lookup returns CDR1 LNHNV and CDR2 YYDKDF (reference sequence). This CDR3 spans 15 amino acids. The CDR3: CATSRVQLSNQPQHF. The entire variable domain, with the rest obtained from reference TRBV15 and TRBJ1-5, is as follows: DAMVIQNPRYQVTQFGKPVTLSCSQTLNHNVMYWYQQKSSQAPKLLFHYYDKDFNNEADTPDNFQSRRPNTSFCFLDIRSPGLGDTAMYLCATSRVQLSNQPQHFGDGTRLSIL.

CDR3 in amino acids: CATSARVHNEQFF. The chain employs TRBV15 and TRBJ2-1. The CDR3 loop spans 13 amino acids. Germline CDR1 reads LNHNV; CDR2 reads YYDKDF (reference sequence).

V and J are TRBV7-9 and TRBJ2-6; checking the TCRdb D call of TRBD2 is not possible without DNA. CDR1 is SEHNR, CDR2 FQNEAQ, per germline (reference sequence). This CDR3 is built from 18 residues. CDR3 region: CASSLGGESSSGANVLTF.